The table lists the clone carrying this TCR beta chain with a count of one. The data stem from a study of shared clonotypes between healthy human individuals. Per the germline V gene, CDR1 is SGHAT and CDR2 is FQNNGV. Trimming stripped 5 bases from V and 2 bases from J, with 19 bases between. The CDR3 contains 16 residues. In the sorted-subset replicate PCRs, 200 ng DNA, 25,000 to 30,000 T cell genomes, was used. Sequencing was performed with immunoSEQ multiplex PCR; in TCRdb, only in-frame clones are kept and a portion is missing. The top ten hold approximately 0.11% of the sample, which has 600,000 or so clones, approximately 95% seen once. Selected positively for CCR7 and CD45RO-negative, naive CD8 cells excluded terminally differentiated effector memory CD45RA+ cells.

The V call is TRBV11-2, the J call TRBJ2-7, with D tentatively TRBD2 (6 bases). The source is a woman in her 30s in good health. Specimen: naive CD8+ T cells sorted from blood. The CDR3 sequence is CASSPGDYGVPYEQYF. CDR3 coding DNA: TGTGCCAGCAGCCCGGGGGATTATGGGGTCCCCTACGAGCAGTACTTC.